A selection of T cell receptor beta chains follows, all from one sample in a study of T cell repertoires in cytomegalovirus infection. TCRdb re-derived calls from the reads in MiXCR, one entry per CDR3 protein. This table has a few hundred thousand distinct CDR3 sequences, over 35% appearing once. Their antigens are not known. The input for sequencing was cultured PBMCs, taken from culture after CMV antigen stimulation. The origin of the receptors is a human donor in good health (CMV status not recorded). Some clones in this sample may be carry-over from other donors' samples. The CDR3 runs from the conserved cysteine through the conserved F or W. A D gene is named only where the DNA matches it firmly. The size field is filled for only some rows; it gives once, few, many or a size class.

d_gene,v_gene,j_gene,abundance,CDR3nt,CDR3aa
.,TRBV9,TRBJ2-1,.,TGTGCCAGCAGTGGCGGCGCTGGGACTGCCCTCTCCTACAATGAGCAGTTCTTC,CASSGGAGTALSYNEQFF
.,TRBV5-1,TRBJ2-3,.,TGCGCCAGCAGCTCCCCGATGGATACGCAGTATTTT,CASSSPMDTQYF
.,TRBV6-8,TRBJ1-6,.,TGTGCCACCAGGCAGGGGACTACTAATTCACCCCTCCACTTT,CATRQGTTNSPLHF
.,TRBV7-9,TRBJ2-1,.,TGTGCCAGCAGCACCCAAAGAGGGCCAGCTCCTAATGAGCAGTTCTTC,CASSTQRGPAPNEQFF
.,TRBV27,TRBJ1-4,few,TGTGCCAGCAGTACGGGTGTTGAGGAAAAACTGTTTTTT,CASSTGVEEKLFF
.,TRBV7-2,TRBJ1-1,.,TGTGCCAGCAGCTTCCCCTCCCCGCTTGAAGCTTTCTTT,CASSFPSPLEAFF
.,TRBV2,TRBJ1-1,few,TGTGCCAGCAGCGATATCCGGGGCACTGAAGCTTTCTTT,CASSDIRGTEAFF
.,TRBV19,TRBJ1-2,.,TGTGCCAGTAGTATAGATGATGCAGGGATGTTTGGCTACACCTTC,CASSIDDAGMFGYTF
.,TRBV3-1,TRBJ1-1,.,TGTGCCAGCAGCCAAGGGGGTTGGGTCACTGAAGCTTTCTTT,CASSQGGWVTEAFF
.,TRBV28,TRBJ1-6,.,TGTGCCAGCAGTGTGGGCGGGACGGACCACTATAATTCACCCCTCCACTTT,CASSVGGTDHYNSPLHF
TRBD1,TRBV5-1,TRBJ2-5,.,TGCGCCAGCAGCCTGACAGGGATGGAGACCCAGTACTTC,CASSLTGMETQYF
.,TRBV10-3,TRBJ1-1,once,TGTGCCATCAGTGAGACCGTCAGGGAAGAGGCTTTCTTT,CAISETVREEAFF
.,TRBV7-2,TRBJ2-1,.,TGTGCCAGCAGCTTAAGTAGACCCCCTATACAGTTCTTC,CASSLSRPPIQFF
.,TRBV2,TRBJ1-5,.,TGTGCCAGCAGTGGGAGGACAGAGCATCAGCCCCAGCATTTT,CASSGRTEHQPQHF
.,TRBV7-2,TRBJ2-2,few,TGTGCCAGCACCCCACTCAGAGCCACCGGGGAGCTGTTTTTT,CASTPLRATGELFF
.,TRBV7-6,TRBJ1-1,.,TGTGCCAGCAGCTTATCAGGCCTTGAAGCTTTCTTT,CASSLSGLEAFF
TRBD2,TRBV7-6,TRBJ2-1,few,TGTGCCAGCAGCGCTAGCGGGAATGGAGTACACAATGAGCAGTTCTTC,CASSASGNGVHNEQFF
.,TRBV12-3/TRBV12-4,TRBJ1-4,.,TGTGCCAGCAGTTCTCCAGGGGCCTCAGCTAATGAAAAACTGTTTTTT,CASSSPGASANEKLFF
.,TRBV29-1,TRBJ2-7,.,TGCAGCGTTGACGACGCCGGGGCAGGCGAGCAGTACTTC,CSVDDAGAGEQYF
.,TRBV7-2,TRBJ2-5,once,TGTGCCAGCAGCTTAGGTCCAATCGGGGCTGGCGTGGAGACCCAGTACTTC,CASSLGPIGAGVETQYF
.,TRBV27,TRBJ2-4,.,TGTGCCACCCGCACAAAAAAACTAGCCAAAAACATTCAGTACTTC,CATRTKKLAKNIQYF
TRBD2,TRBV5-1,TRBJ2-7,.,TGCGCCAGCAGCTTCGGTTCCGGGACTAGCGGGGGCCCGTCCTACGAGCAGTACTTC,CASSFGSGTSGGPSYEQYF
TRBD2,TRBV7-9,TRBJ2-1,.,TGTGCCAGCAGCTTACTAGCGGGTTTGAACAATGAGCAGTTCTTC,CASSLLAGLNNEQFF
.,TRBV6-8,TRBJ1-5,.,TGTGCCAGCAGTGATTCGGGGACGTCGCTCCAGCCCCAGCATTTT,CASSDSGTSLQPQHF
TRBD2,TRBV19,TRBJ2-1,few,TGTGCCAGTAGGAAATTAGCGGGAGGAAACAATGAGCAGTTCTTC,CASRKLAGGNNEQFF
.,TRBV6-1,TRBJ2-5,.,TGTGCCAGCAGTGAAGCGCAGCCCCAGGAGACCCAGTACTTC,CASSEAQPQETQYF
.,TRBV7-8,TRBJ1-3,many,TGTGCCAGCAGCTTGCAACTGGCGGCGTCTGGAAACACCATATATTTT,CASSLQLAASGNTIYF
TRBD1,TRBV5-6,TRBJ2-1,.,TGTGCCAGCAGCCCCGGGACAGGTGAGGGGAAGCAGTTCTTC,CASSPGTGEGKQFF
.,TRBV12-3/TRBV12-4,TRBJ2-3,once,TGTGCCAGCAGACAACAGGGAGCAACTAGCACAGATACGCAGTATTTT,CASRQQGATSTDTQYF
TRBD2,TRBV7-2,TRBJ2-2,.,TGTGCCAGCAGCTTTTCGGGGGGGGTCTCCGGGGAGCTGTTTTTT,CASSFSGGVSGELFF
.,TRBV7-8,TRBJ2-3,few,TGTGCCAGCAGCTTAAGGGAGGGGGGTGGGGATACGCAGTATTTT,CASSLREGGGDTQYF
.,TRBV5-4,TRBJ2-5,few,TGTGCCAGCAGCTACGGGCTCCGGGCCTCATTGACCCTAACCCAGTACTTC,CASSYGLRASLTLTQYF
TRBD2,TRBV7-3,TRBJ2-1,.,TGTGCCAGCGCGGGGGGGGGCACGAGCTCCTACAATGAGCAGTTCTTC,CASAGGGTSSYNEQFF